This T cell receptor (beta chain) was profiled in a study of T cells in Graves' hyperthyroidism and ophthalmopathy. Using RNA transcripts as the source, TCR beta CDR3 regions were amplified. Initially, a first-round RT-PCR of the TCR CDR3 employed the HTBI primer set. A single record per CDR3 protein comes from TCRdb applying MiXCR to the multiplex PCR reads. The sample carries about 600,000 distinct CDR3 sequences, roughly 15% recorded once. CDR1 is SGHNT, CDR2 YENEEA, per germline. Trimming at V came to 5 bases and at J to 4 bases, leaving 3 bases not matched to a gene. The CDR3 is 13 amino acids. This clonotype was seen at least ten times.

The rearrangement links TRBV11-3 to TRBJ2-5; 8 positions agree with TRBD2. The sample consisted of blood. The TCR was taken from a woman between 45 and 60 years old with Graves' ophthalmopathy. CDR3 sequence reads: CASSRTSLETQYF. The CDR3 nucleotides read TGTGCCAGCAGCCGGACTAGCTTAGAGACCCAGTACTTC.